This T cell receptor (beta chain) was observed in a study of CD8 T cells in ankylosing spondylitis. Using its own MiXCR run on the 5' RACE reads, TCRdb lists one record per CDR3 protein. This sample carries under 250,000 distinct CDR3 sequences, roughly 6.6% of them seen once, and the ten largest clones take 12% to 15%. Study conclusions and caveats: What appeared characteristic of ankylosing spondylitis blood was a TCR beta motif of eight or nine highly homologous variants.

This clonotype was counted ten times or more. Its cognate antigen is unknown. Source material: blood, either unsorted or a sorted T cell fraction (not recorded which). The sequence derives from a male donor with ankylosing spondylitis.

The CDR3 nucleotides are TGTGCCATCAGTGAGTCCCTTATAGGGGGACAGGGGATAACCTATGGCTACACCTTC. Translated: CAISESLIGGQGITYGYTF. This chain joins TRBV10-3 and TRBJ1-2; 10 nucleotides agree with TRBD1. Germline lookup yields CDR1 ENHRY and CDR2 SYGVKD. The CDR3 length is 19 residues. The J segment lost 4 bases and the V segment lost 0 bases, leaving 14 bases of the junction unmatched.